These T cell receptor beta chains were read from a single sample in a study of graft-versus-host responses after intestinal transplantation. These TCRs are of unknown antigen specificity. Profiling relied on immunoSEQ multiplex PCR, and the TCRdb table lists in-frame clones only, not all of them. The sample holds about 82,000 clones, 91% seen once. The source material was unstimulated CD4+ T cells sorted from spleen or lymph node cells, sampled before intestinal transplant. The receptors were sampled from a human donor who received an intestinal transplant. Each CDR3 is given with its conserved first and last residue. Each record gives: V gene, D gene, J gene, CDR3 length, clone size, CDR3 protein, CDR3 DNA. A D gene is named only where the DNA matches it firmly. Part of the rows lack a size; the others show once, few, many or a class for expanded clones.

>TRBV7-2|.|TRBJ1-1|15|.
CASSILTGANTEAFF
TGTGCCAGCAGCATCCTGACAGGAGCGAACACTGAAGCTTTCTTT
>TRBV5-6|TRBD2|TRBJ2-2|15|.
CASSFQAGGPGELFF
TGTGCCAGCAGCTTTCAAGCGGGGGGGCCCGGGGAGCTGTTTTTT
>TRBV10-3|.|TRBJ2-3|11|once
CAISDQITQYF
TGTGCCATCAGTGACCAGATTACGCAGTATTTT
>TRBV5-4|.|TRBJ2-3|14|.
CASSSPGGEDTQYF
TGTGCCAGCAGCTCCCCGGGCGGGGAAGATACGCAGTATTTT
>TRBV9|.|TRBJ1-2|12|.
CASSRTGPTHTF
TGTGCCAGCAGCCGTACAGGGCCCACCCACACCTTC
>TRBV11-1|TRBD1|TRBJ2-7|14|.
CASSSGTGEDEQYF
TGTGCCAGCAGCTCTGGGACAGGGGAGGACGAGCAGTACTTC
>TRBV18|.|TRBJ2-7|17|.
CASSPQPGQFGAKEQYF
TGTGCCAGCTCCCCGCAGCCAGGGCAATTTGGTGCGAAAGAGCAGTACTTC
>TRBV11-2|.|TRBJ2-3|19|.
CASSLSPPMAGAGTDTQYF
TGTGCCAGCAGCTTATCCCCCCCCATGGCGGGGGCGGGCACAGATACGCAGTATTTT
>TRBV29-1|TRBD2|TRBJ2-3|14|.
CSVGGGGATDTQYF
TGCAGCGTTGGGGGCGGGGGGGCCACAGATACGCAGTATTTT
>TRBV6-1|.|TRBJ1-6|14|.
CASSVKEYNSPLHF
TGTGCCAGCAGTGTAAAGGAGTATAATTCACCCCTCCACTTT
>TRBV11-3|.|TRBJ1-3|17|.
CASSSIGGPDSGNTIYF
TGTGCCAGCAGCTCAATAGGAGGGCCTGACTCTGGAAACACCATATATTTT
>TRBV6-5|.|TRBJ1-2|13|.
CASSRTQGLGYTF
TGTGCCAGCAGTCGAACTCAGGGGCTGGGCTACACCTTC
>TRBV19|TRBD1|TRBJ1-2|12|.
CASTLTGGGYTF
TGTGCCAGTACCTTGACAGGGGGCGGCTACACCTTC
>TRBV19|.|TRBJ1-3|11|.
CASSIRETIYF
TGTGCCAGTAGTATAAGGGAGACCATATATTTT
>TRBV12-5|TRBD2|TRBJ2-1|15|once
CASVPSGVSYNEQFF
TGTGCTAGTGTACCCAGCGGGGTTTCCTACAATGAGCAGTTCTTC
>TRBV14|TRBD1|TRBJ1-2|16|.
CASSRGGQGAVYGYTF
TGTGCCAGCAGCCGAGGGGGGCAGGGGGCTGTCTATGGCTACACCTTC
>TRBV28|TRBD1|TRBJ1-5|15|.
CASSLRGQGYQPQHF
TGTGCCAGCAGTTTAAGAGGACAGGGGTATCAGCCCCAGCATTTT
>TRBV7-2|.|TRBJ1-1|14|.
CASSPMGGGTEAFF
TGTGCCAGCAGCCCGATGGGGGGGGGCACTGAAGCTTTCTTT
>TRBV9|.|TRBJ2-7|15|once
CASSASIATGYEQYF
TGTGCCAGCAGCGCCTCAATCGCAACAGGGTACGAGCAGTACTTC
>TRBV10-3|TRBD1|TRBJ1-2|15|.
CAISESGQAGYGYTF
TGTGCCATCAGTGAGTCGGGACAGGCGGGCTATGGCTACACCTTC
>TRBV7-9|.|TRBJ2-7|15|.
CASSPGPGLPYEQYF
TGTGCCAGCAGCCCAGGGCCAGGCCTGCCCTACGAGCAGTACTTC
>TRBV7-9|TRBD1|TRBJ2-7|15|.
CASSPPGQGNNEQYF
TGTGCCAGCAGCCCGCCGGGACAGGGTAATAACGAGCAGTACTTC
>TRBV18|TRBD2|TRBJ2-1|15|.
CASSPGLAGYNEQFF
TGTGCCAGCTCGCCTGGACTAGCGGGGTACAATGAGCAGTTCTTC
>TRBV7-8|.|TRBJ2-7|12|.
CASSAGAYEQYF
TGTGCCAGCAGCGCCGGAGCGTACGAGCAGTACTTC
>TRBV29-1|TRBD2|TRBJ2-7|13|.
CSVEMGGSYEQYF
TGCAGCGTTGAAATGGGGGGGAGCTACGAGCAGTACTTC
>TRBV5-1|TRBD1|TRBJ2-7|14|.
CASSDGQGPYEQYF
TGCGCCAGCAGCGACGGACAGGGACCCTACGAGCAGTACTTC
>TRBV6-5|.|TRBJ1-4|14|.
CASSYEGYGEKLFF
TGTGCCAGCAGTTACGAGGGTTATGGCGAAAAACTGTTTTTT
>TRBV19|.|TRBJ2-7|14|.
CASSIGGNTYEQYF
TGTGCCAGTAGTATCGGCGGCAACACCTACGAGCAGTACTTC
>TRBV12-5|TRBD1|TRBJ1-2|15|.
CASGGQAKANYGYTF
TGTGCTAGTGGGGGACAGGCCAAAGCTAACTATGGCTACACCTTC
>TRBV25-1|.|TRBJ2-1|17|.
CASSEGSGGTGYNEQFF
TGTGCCAGCAGTGAAGGTTCAGGAGGGACGGGATACAATGAGCAGTTCTTC
>TRBV2|.|TRBJ2-7|13|.
CASSYPPRGEQYF
TGTGCCAGCAGTTACCCACCCAGAGGGGAGCAGTACTTC
>TRBV6-5|.|TRBJ2-1|16|once
CASSYSGGSIDNEQFF
TGTGCCAGCAGTTACTCAGGGGGTTCAATAGACAATGAGCAGTTCTTC
>TRBV6-5|.|TRBJ2-6|15|.
CASSYSGSGANVLTF
TGTGCCAGCAGTTACTCCGGGTCTGGGGCCAACGTCCTGACTTTC
>TRBV18|.|TRBJ1-2|12|.
CASSPRQNGYTF
TGTGCCAGCTCACCACGACAAAATGGCTACACCTTC
>TRBV20-1|.|TRBJ1-5|11|.
CSAVTGSIQHF
TGCAGTGCTGTAACAGGTTCCATTCAGCATTTT
>TRBV7-2|TRBD1|TRBJ1-1|14|.
CASSLDPGGLGAFF
TGTGCCAGCAGCTTAGACCCAGGGGGCTTAGGAGCTTTCTTT
>TRBV7-9|.|TRBJ2-6|16|once
CASSLGSHSGANVLTF
TGTGCCAGCAGCTTAGGGAGCCACTCTGGGGCCAACGTCCTGACTTTC
>TRBV2|.|TRBJ2-2|15|.
CASRDIALNTGELFF
TGTGCCAGCAGGGATATAGCGCTGAACACCGGGGAGCTGTTTTTT
>TRBV29-1|.|TRBJ1-2|13|.
CSVGEGAFYGYTF
TGCAGCGTTGGAGAGGGAGCCTTCTATGGCTACACCTTC
>TRBV10-2|TRBD2|TRBJ2-1|13|.
CASRAGTYNEQFF
TGCGCCAGCAGAGCGGGGACCTACAATGAGCAGTTCTTC
>TRBV7-9|.|TRBJ2-2|19|.
CASSLAAVGGATNTGELFF
TGTGCCAGCAGCTTAGCCGCCGTAGGGGGGGCAACGAACACCGGGGAGCTGTTTTTT
>TRBV4-3|.|TRBJ1-2|13|.
CASSADSGYGYTF
TGCGCCAGCAGCGCGGACAGTGGGTATGGCTACACCTTC
>TRBV27|.|TRBJ2-7|13|once
CASRPRGAYEQYF
TGTGCCAGCCGACCCAGGGGGGCCTACGAGCAGTACTTC
>TRBV5-1|.|TRBJ1-2|17|.
CASRLIYRDTRDYGYTF
TGCGCCAGCAGGCTAATTTACCGGGACACGAGGGACTATGGCTACACCTTC
>TRBV7-2|TRBD2|TRBJ2-7|17|.
CASSLGTSGGGSYEQYF
TGTGCCAGCAGCTTAGGGACTAGCGGGGGGGGCTCCTACGAGCAGTACTTC
>TRBV2|.|TRBJ2-7|14|.
CASTGQSSPYEQYF
TGTGCCAGCACCGGACAGTCCTCCCCCTACGAGCAGTACTTC
>TRBV19|TRBD1|TRBJ1-1|13|.
CASTLDRGRRAFF
TGTGCCAGTACTTTGGACAGGGGGAGGCGAGCTTTCTTT